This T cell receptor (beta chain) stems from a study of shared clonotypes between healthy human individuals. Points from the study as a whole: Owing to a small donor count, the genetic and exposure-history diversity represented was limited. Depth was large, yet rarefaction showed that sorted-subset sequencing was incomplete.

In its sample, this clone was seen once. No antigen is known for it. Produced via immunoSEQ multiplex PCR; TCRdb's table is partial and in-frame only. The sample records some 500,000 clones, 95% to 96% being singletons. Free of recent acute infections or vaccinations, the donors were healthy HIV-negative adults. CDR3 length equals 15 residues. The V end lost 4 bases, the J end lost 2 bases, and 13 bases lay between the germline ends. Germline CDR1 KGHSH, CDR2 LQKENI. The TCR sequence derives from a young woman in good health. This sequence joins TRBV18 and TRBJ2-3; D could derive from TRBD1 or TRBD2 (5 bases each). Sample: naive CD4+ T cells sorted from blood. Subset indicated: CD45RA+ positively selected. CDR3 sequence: CASSQGLGTTDTQYF. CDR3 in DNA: TGTGCCAGCTCACAGGGGTTGGGGACCACAGATACGCAGTATTTT.